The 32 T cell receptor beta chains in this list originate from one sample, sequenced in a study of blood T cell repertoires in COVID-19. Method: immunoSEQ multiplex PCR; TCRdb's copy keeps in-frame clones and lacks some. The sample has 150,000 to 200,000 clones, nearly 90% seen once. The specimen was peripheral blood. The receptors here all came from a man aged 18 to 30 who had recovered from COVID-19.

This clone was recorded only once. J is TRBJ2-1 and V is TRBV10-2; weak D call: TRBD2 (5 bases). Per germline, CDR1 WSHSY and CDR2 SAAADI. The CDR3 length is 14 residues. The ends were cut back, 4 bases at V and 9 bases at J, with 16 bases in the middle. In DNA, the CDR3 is TGCGCCAGCAGTGTTTCTAAAATGGGGAGTGAGCAGTTCTTC. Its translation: CASSVSKMGSEQFF.

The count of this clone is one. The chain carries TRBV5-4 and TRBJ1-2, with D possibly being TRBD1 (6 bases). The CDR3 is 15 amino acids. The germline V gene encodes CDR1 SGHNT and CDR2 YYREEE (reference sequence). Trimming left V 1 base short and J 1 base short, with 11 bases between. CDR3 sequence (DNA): TGTGCCAGCAGCTTGACAGGGAAGGGTAACTATGGCTACACCTTC. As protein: CASSLTGKGNYGYTF. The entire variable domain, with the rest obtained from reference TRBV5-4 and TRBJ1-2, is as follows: ETGVTQSPTHLIKTRGQQVTLRCSSQSGHNTVSWYQQALGQGPQFIFQYYREEENGRGNFPPRFSGLQFPNYSSELNVNALELDDSALYLCASSLTGKGNYGYTFGSGTRLTVV.

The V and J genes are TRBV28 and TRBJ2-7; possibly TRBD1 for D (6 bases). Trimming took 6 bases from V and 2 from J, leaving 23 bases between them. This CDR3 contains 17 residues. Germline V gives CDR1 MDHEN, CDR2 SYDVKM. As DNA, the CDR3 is TGTGCCAGCAGCCGTGGGTTAAAAGACAGGTTAGCCTACGAGCAGTACTTC. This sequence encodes CASSRGLKDRLAYEQYF.

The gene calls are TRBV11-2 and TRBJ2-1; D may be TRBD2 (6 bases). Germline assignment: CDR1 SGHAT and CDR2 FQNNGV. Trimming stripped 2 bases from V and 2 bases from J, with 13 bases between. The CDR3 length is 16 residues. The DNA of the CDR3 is TGTGCCAGCAGCTTAAGCCGGGAGATCCCCTACAATGAGCAGTTCTTC. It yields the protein CASSLSREIPYNEQFF.

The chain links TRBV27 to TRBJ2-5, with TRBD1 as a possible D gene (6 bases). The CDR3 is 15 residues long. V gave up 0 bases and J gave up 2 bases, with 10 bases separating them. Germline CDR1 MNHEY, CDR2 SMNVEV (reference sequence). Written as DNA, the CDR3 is TGTGCCAGCAGTTTATCCATGGACAGACAAGAGACCCAGTACTTC. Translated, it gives CASSLSMDRQETQYF.

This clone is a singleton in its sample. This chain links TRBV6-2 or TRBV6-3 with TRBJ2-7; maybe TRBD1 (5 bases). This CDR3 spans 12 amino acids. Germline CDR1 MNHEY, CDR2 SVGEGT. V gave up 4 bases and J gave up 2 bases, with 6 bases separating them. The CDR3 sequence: CASSSTAYEQYF. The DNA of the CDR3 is TGTGCCAGCAGTTCGACAGCCTACGAGCAGTACTTC.

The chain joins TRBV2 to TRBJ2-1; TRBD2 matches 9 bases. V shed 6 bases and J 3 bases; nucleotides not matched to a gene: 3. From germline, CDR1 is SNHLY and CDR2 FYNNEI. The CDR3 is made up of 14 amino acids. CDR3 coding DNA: TGTGCCAGCAGGGTACTAGCGGGCTACAATGAGCAGTTCTTC. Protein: CASRVLAGYNEQFF. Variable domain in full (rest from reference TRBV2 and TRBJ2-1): EPEVTQTPSHQVTQMGQEVILRCVPISNHLYFYWYRQILGQKVEFLVSFYNNEISEKSEIFDDQFSVERPDGSNFTLKIRSTKLEDSAMYFCASRVLAGYNEQFFGPGTRLTVL.

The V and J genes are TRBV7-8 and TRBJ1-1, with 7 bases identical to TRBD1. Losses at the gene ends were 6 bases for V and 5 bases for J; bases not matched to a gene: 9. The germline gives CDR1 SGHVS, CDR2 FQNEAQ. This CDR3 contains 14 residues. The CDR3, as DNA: TGTGCCAGCAGTTTAATACAGGGGTCGACTGAAGCTTTCTTT. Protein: CASSLIQGSTEAFF.

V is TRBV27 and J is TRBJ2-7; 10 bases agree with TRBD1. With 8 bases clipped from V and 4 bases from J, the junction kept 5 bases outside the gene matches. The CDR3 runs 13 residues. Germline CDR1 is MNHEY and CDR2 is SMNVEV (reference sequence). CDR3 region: CASGGTGEYEQYF. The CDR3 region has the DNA TGTGCCAGCGGGGGGACAGGGGAATACGAGCAGTACTTC.

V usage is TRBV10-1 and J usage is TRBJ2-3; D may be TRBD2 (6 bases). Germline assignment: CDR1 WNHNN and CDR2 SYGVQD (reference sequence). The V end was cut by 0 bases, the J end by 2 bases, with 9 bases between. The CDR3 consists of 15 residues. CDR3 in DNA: TGCGCCAGCAGTGAGTCAGCGGGTCCCACAGATACGCAGTATTTT. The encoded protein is CASSESAGPTDTQYF.

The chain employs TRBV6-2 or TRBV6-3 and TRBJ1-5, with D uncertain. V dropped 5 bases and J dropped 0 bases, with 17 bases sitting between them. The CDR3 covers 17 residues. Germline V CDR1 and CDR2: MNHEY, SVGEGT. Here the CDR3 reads CASSHGVLGYSNQPQHF. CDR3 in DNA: TGTGCCAGCAGTCACGGGGTCTTGGGTTATAGCAATCAGCCCCAGCATTTT.

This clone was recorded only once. The CDR3 DNA is TGTGCCAGCAGTCCCGGGACTAGCGGGAGTCATGAGCAGTTCTTC. Translating it yields CASSPGTSGSHEQFF. The chain combines TRBV27 with TRBJ2-1; 14 bases map to TRBD2. There are 15 residues in the CDR3. Losses at the gene ends were 5 bases for V and 8 bases for J; bases not matched to a gene: 5. CDR1 is MNHEY and CDR2 is SMNVEV in the germline V gene (reference sequence).

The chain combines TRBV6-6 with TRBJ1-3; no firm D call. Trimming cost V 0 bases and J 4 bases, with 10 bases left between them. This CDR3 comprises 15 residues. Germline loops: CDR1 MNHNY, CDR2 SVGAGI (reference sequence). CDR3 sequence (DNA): TGTGCCAGCAGTTACTCAGCGGCTAACGGAAACACCATATATTTT. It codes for CASSYSAANGNTIYF.

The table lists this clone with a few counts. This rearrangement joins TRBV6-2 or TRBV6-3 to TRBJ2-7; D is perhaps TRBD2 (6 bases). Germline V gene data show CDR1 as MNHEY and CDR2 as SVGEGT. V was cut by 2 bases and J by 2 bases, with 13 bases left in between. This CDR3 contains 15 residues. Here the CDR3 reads CASSYLQGLTYEQYF. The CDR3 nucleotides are TGTGCCAGCAGTTACCTCCAGGGACTTACCTACGAGCAGTACTTC.

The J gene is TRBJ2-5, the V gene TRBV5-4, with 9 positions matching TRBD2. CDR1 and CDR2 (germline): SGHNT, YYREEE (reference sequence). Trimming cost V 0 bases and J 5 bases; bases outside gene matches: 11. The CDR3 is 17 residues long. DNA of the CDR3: TGTGCCAGCAGCTTGGATGGGGCAGCGGGAGGCTTGGAGACCCAGTACTTC. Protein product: CASSLDGAAGGLETQYF.

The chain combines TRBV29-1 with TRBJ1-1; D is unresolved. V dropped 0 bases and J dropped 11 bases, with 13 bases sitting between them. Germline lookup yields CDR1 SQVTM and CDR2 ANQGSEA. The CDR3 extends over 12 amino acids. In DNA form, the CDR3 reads TGCAGCGTTGAAGATTTGCCTAGGAATGCTTTCTTT. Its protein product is CSVEDLPRNAFF.

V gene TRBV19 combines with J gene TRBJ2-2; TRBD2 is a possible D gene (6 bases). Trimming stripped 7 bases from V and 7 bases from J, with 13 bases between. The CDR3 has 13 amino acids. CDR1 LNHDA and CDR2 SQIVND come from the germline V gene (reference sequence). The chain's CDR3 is CASTWTTGGELFF. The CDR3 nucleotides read TGTGCCAGTACCTGGACTACGGGCGGGGAGCTGTTTTTT.

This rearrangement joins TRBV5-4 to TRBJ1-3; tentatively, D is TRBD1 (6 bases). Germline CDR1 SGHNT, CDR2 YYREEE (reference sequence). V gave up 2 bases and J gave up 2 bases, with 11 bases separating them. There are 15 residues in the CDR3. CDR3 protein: CASSFGGFTGNTIYF. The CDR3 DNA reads TGTGCCAGCAGCTTTGGGGGCTTTACTGGAAACACCATATATTTT.

CDR3 sequence reads: CASSQDLLKGPGGGGYTF. Here the CDR3 DNA reads TGTGCCAGCAGCCAAGATCTCCTGAAAGGGCCAGGCGGAGGGGGCTACACCTTC. This chain links TRBV3-1 (or the pseudogene TRBV3-2) with TRBJ1-2, with D unclear. The CDR3 extends over 18 amino acids. In germline, CDR1 is LGHDT, CDR2 YNNKEL (reference sequence). V was clipped by 0 bases and J by 8 bases, with 25 bases between them.

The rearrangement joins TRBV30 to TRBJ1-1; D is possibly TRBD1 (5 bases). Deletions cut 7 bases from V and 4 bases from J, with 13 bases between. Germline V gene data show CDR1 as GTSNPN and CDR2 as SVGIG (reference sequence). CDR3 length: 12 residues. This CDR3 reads CASRGGPTEAFF. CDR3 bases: TGTGCCTCGCGGGGGGGACCCACTGAAGCTTTCTTT.

This chain's CDR3 is CASSPEASSYNSPLHF. Written as DNA, the CDR3 is TGTGCCAGCAGCCCTGAGGCGAGCTCCTATAATTCACCCCTCCACTTT. This chain links TRBV7-8 with TRBJ1-6; no clear D gene. From germline, CDR1 is SGHVS and CDR2 FQNEAQ. The V end was cut by 5 bases, the J end by 0 bases, with 11 bases between. The CDR3 has 16 amino acids.

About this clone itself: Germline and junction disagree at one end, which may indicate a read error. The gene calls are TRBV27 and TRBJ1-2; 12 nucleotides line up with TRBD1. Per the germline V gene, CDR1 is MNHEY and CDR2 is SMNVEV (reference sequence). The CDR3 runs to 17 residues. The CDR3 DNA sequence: TGTGCCAGCAGATTATTTTGGGGGGGACAGGGGGCGAATGGCTACACCTTC. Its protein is CASRLFWGGQGANGYTF.

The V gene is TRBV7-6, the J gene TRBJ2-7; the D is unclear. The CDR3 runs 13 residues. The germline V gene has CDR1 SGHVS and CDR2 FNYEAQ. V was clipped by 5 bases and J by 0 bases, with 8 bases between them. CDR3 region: CASSLNPSYEQYF. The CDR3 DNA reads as TGTGCCAGCAGCCTAAACCCCTCCTACGAGCAGTACTTC.

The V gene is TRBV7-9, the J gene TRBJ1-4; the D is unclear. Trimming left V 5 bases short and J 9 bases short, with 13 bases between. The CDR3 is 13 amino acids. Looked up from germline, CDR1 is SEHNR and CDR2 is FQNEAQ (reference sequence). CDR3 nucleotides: TGTGCCAGCAGCGCCGCGGGCCAGCAAAAACTGTTTTTT. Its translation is CASSAAGQQKLFF.

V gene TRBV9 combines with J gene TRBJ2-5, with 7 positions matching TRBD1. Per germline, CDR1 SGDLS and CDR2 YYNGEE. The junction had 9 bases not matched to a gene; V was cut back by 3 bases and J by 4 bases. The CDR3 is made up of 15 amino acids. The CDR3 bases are TGTGCCAGCAGCGCGACGGCAGGGGGAGCAGAGACCCAGTACTTC. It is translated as CASSATAGGAETQYF.

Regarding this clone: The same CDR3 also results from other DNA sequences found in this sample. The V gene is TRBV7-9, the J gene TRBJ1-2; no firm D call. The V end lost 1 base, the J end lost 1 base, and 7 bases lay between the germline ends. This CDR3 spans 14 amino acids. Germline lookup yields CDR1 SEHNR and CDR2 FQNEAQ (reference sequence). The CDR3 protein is CASSLVSSNYGYTF. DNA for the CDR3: TGTGCCAGCAGCTTAGTGTCCAGTAACTATGGCTACACCTTC. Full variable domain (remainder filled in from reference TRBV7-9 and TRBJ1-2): DTGVSQNPRHKITKRGQNVTFRCDPISEHNRLYWYRQTLGQGPEFLTYFQNEAQLEKSRLLSDRFSAERPKGSFSTLEIQRTEQGDSAMYLCASSLVSSNYGYTFGSGTRLTVV.

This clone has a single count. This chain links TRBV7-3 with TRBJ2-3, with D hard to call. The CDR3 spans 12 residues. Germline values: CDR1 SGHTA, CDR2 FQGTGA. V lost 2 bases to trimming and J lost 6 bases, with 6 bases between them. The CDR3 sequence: CASSLSGDTQYF. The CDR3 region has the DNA TGTGCCAGCAGCTTATCCGGGGATACGCAGTATTTT.

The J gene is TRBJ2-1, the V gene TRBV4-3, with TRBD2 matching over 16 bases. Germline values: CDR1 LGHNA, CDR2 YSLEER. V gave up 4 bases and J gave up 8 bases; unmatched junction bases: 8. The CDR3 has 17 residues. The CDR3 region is CASSRNRGLAGGDEQFF. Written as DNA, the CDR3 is TGCGCCAGCAGCCGCAATAGGGGACTAGCGGGAGGGGATGAGCAGTTCTTC.

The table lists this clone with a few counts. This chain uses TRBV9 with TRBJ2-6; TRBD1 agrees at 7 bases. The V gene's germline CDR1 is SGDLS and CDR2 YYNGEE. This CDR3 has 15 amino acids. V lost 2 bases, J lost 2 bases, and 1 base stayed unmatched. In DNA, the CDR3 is TGTGCCAGCAGCGTCCAGGGGGCTGGGGCCAACGTCCTGACTTTC. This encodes CASSVQGAGANVLTF. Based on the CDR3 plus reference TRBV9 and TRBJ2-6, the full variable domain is DSGVTQTPKHLITATGQRVTLRCSPRSGDLSVYWYQQSLDQGLQFLIQYYNGEERAKGNILERFSAQQFPDLHSELNLSSLELGDSALYFCASSVQGAGANVLTFGAGSRLTVL.

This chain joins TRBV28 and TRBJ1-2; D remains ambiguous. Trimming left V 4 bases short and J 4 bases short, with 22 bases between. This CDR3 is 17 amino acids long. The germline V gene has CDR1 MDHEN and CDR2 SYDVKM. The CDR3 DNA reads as TGTGCCAGCAGTTCTGGGGAGTCTCGCAAGGGAGGCTATGGCTACACCTTC. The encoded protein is CASSSGESRKGGYGYTF.

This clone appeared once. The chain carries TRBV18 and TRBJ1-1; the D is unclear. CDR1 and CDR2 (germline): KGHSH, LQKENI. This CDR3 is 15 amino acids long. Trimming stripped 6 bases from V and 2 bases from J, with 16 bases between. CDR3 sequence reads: CASSSNRAVNTEAFF. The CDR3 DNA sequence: TGTGCCAGCTCGTCTAACAGAGCTGTTAACACTGAAGCTTTCTTT.

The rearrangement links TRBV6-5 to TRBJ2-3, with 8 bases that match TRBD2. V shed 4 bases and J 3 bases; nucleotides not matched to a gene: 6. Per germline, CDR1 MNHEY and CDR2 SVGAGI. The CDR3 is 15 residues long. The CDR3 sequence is CASSSGGRGTDTQYF. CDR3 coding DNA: TGTGCCAGCAGTTCGGGAGGGAGGGGTACAGATACGCAGTATTTT.